What follows are 2 T cell receptor beta chains derived from one specimen sequenced in a study of cytomegalovirus exposure and HLA in healthy donors. In the PCR, 60 Vbeta and 13 Jbeta primers were used. Libraries were prepared by immunoSEQ multiplex PCR; TCRdb keeps only in-frame clonotypes and omits some of them. The sample has some 170,000 clones; roughly four fifths are singletons. The sequenced material came from PBMCs. Receptor source: a man aged 50-60 years in good health and CMV-seropositive.

This chain links TRBV19 with TRBJ1-3; D is possibly TRBD1 (6 bases). This CDR3 is built from 15 residues. V was trimmed by 5 bases and J by 0 bases, leaving 11 bases between them. Germline V gene data show CDR1 as LNHDA and CDR2 as SQIVND (reference sequence). The CDR3: CASSSGGDSGNTIYF. CDR3 bases: TGTGCCAGTAGTTCTGGGGGCGACTCTGGAAACACCATATATTTT.

The CDR3 DNA reads TGTGCCAGCAGACTTCAGGGTTACGAGCAGTACTTC. Translating it yields CASRLQGYEQYF. The rearrangement links TRBV28 to TRBJ2-7; perhaps TRBD1 as D (5 bases). The CDR3 is 12 amino acids. CDR1 is MDHEN and CDR2 is SYDVKM in the germline V gene. The V and J ends lost 6 bases and 4 bases respectively, with 10 bases between them.